The T cell receptor (beta chain) described here comes from a study of blood T cell repertoires in COVID-19. About the research overall: The analysed material was cDNA or gDNA that came from T cells, B-cell-depleted T cells, or PBMCs.

Germline-derived CDR1 and CDR2 are LNHDA and SQIVND (reference sequence). V was shortened by 2 bases and J by 0 bases, with 11 bases between the two germline ends. This CDR3 spans 16 amino acids. The assay was immunoSEQ multiplex PCR, and TCRdb's table has in-frame clones only and misses some. The profile shows some 260,000 clones, roughly 89% of them singletons. The material sequenced was PBMCs or T cells enriched from blood (not recorded which). This rearrangement joins TRBV19 to TRBJ2-1, with D possibly TRBD1 on 6 matching bases. The sequence was obtained from a man in his forties who had recovered from COVID-19. CDR3: CASSINRDSSYNEQFF. CDR3 DNA sequence: TGTGCCAGTAGTATAAACAGGGATAGCTCCTACAATGAGCAGTTCTTC.